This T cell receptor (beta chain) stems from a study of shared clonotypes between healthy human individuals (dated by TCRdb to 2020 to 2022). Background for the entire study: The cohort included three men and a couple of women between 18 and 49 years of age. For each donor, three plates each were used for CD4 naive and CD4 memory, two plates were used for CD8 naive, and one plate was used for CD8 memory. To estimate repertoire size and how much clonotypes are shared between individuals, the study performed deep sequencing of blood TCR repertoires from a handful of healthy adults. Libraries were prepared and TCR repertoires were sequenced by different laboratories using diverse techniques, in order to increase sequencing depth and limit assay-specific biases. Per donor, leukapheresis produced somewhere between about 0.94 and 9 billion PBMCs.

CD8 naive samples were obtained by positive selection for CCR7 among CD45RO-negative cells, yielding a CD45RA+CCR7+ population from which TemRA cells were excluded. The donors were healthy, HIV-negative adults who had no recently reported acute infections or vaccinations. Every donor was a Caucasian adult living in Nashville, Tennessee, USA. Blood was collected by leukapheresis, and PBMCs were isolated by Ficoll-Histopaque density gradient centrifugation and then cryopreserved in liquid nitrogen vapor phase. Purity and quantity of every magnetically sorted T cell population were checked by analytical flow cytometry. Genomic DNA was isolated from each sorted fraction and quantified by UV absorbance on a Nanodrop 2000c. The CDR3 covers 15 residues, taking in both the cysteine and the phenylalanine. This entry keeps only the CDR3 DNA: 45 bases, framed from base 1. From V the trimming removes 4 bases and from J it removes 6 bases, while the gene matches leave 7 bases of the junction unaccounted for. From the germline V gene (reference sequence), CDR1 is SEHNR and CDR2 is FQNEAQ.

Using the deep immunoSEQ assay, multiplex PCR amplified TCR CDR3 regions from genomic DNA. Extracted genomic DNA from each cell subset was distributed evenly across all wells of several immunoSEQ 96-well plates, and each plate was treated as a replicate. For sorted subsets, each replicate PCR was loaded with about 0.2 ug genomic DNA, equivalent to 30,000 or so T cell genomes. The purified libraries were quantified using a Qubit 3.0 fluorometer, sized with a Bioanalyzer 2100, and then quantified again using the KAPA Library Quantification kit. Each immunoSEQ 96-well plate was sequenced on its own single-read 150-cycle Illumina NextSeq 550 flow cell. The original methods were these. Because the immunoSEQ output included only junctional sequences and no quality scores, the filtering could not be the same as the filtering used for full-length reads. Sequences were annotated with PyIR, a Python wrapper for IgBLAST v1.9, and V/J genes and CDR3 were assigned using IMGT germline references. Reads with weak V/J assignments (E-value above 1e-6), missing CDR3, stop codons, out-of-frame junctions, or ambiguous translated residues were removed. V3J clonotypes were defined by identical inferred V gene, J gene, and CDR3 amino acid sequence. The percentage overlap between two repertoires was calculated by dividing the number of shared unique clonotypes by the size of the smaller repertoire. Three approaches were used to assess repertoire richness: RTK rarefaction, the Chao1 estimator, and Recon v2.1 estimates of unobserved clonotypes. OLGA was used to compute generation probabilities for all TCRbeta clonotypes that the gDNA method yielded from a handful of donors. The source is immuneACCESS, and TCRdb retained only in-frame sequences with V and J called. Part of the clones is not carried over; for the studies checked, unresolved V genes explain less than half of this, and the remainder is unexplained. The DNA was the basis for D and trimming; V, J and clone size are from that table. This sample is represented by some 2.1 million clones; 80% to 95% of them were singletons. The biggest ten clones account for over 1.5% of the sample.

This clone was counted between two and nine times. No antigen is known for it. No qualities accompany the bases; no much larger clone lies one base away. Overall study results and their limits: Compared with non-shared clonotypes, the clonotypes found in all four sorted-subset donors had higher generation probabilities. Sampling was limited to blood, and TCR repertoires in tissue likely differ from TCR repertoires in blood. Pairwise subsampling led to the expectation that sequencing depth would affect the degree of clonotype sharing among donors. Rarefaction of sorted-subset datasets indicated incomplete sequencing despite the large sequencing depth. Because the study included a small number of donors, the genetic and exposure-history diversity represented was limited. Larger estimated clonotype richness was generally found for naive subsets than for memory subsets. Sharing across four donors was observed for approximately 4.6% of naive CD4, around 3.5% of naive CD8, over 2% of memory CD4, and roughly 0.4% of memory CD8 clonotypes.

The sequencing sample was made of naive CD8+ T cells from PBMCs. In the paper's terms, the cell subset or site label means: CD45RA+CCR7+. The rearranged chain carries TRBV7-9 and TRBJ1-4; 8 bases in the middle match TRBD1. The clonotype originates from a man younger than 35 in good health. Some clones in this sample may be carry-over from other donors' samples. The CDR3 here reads CASSSYDRGDEKLFF. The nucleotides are TGTGCCAGCAGCTCATACGACAGGGGAGATGAAAAACTGTTTTTT.